This T cell receptor (beta chain) was identified in a study of blood T cell repertoires in COVID-19. Study-level background: There were acute and convalescent COVID-19 samples, and they came from the United States, Italy and Spain. From T cells, B-cell-depleted T cells, or PBMCs came the material, which was cDNA or gDNA.

Per the authors' pipeline: Nucleated cell number was recorded as an estimate derived from reference gene primer amplification. Profiled with immunoSEQ multiplex PCR; TCRdb holds only in-frame clones, not every one. V, J and clone size are those of that table, while D and trimming were read from the DNA. The sample carries about 200,000 clones, over 80% recorded once. The CDR3 length is 11 residues. Germline CDR1 reads MDHEN; CDR2 reads SYDVKM. V was clipped by 8 bases and J by 8 bases, with 12 bases between them. Followed over time, Seattle patients had been enrolled while infection was active. The chain links TRBV28 to TRBJ1-2, with D uncertain. Material for sequencing was peripheral blood. The source of this sequence is a man in his 60s with COVID-19, enrolled during active disease. CDR3 nucleotides: TGTGCCAGCGAAGCCCCGGAGGGCTACACCTTC. Its protein product is CASEAPEGYTF.